The present T cell receptor (beta chain) was sequenced within a study of T cell responses to AZD1222 COVID-19 vaccine. Sequenced by immunoSEQ multiplex PCR; TCRdb stores in-frame clones only, minus some. The data show approximately 150,000 clones, 90% seen once. General study points: Scientists sampled the repertoires only once the peak T cell response had passed. Spike-specific TCR breadth and depth rose after two AZD1222 doses.

V was pared by 0 bases and J by 4 bases, with 5 bases of the junction left unmatched. The CDR3 totals 18 residues. The germline V gene encodes CDR1 LGHDT and CDR2 YNNKEL (reference sequence). Points on this clone: No antigen is known for it.

The receptor's source is an adult who received the AZD1222 COVID-19 vaccine. This chain connects TRBV3-1 (or the pseudogene TRBV3-2) to TRBJ2-2, with TRBD2 identical over 13 bases. Sequencing was performed on peripheral blood, taken 28 days after the second AZD1222 dose. CDR3 residues: CASSQDPGLAGATGELFF. CDR3 DNA: TGTGCCAGCAGCCAAGATCCCGGACTAGCGGGGGCCACCGGGGAGCTGTTTTTT.